These 25 T cell receptor beta chains were all obtained from the same sample, sequenced in a study of CD8+ T cells in alopecia areata. Extracted RNA was reverse transcribed, and the resulting cDNA served as sequencing template. The table came from immunoSEQ multiplex PCR; TCRdb's copy has only in-frame clones and leaves some out. There are roughly 130,000 clones in the sample; around 60% occur only once, and roughly 4.5% lies in the top ten. The starting material was CD4+ T cells sorted from blood, obtained at week 0. The receptors were gathered from a human donor with alopecia areata.

The chain couples TRBV5-1 to TRBJ2-5; D not certain. The CDR3 has 14 amino acids. Germline V gives CDR1 SGHRS, CDR2 YFSETQ. Deletions cut 7 bases from V and 4 bases from J, with 17 bases between. CDR3 coding DNA: TGCGCCAGCCGTGCATGGAGCGATCCAGAGACCCAGTACTTC. Protein product: CASRAWSDPETQYF. The whole variable domain, remainder taken from reference TRBV5-1 and TRBJ2-5, is KAGVTQTPRYLIKTRGQQVTLSCSPISGHRSVSWYQQTPGQGLQFLFEYFSETQRNKGNFPGRFSGRQFSNSRSEMNVSTLELGDSALYLCASRAWSDPETQYFGPGTRLLVL.

This clone showed up just a few times. This chain uses TRBV6-5 with TRBJ1-1, with D unclear. The CDR3 sequence is 13 residues long. Trimming shortened V by 4 bases and J by 6 bases, and 12 bases separated the two germline ends. CDR1 and CDR2 (germline): MNHEY, SVGAGI. The CDR3 DNA is TGTGCCAGCAGTTCGGACCAAACGGCTGAAGCTTTCTTT. It codes for CASSSDQTAEAFF.

This clone has ten or more counts. CDR3 region: CASTSYGTEAFF. The DNA for the CDR3 is TGTGCCAGCACCTCCTACGGCACTGAAGCTTTCTTT. The chain combines TRBV6-5 with TRBJ1-1; D remains unclear. Germline V gene data show CDR1 as MNHEY and CDR2 as SVGAGI. This CDR3 comprises 12 residues. The V gene lost 7 bases and the J gene lost 4 bases, with 10 bases spanning the gap.

This clone was observed a few times. The V call is TRBV7-9, the J call TRBJ1-1; D remains unclear. Trimming left V 1 base short and J 1 base short, with 7 bases between. This CDR3 is built from 14 residues. Germline CDR1 and CDR2: SEHNR and FQNEAQ (reference sequence). CDR3 loop: CASSLGAGNTEAFF. The CDR3 region has the DNA TGTGCCAGCAGCTTAGGGGCAGGGAACACTGAAGCTTTCTTT.

The chain couples TRBV18 to TRBJ2-3; D not certain. The CDR3 runs 18 residues. Germline V gives CDR1 KGHSH, CDR2 LQKENI. V was shortened by 6 bases and J by 4 bases, with 26 bases between the two germline ends. In DNA form, the CDR3 reads TGTGCCAGCTCCGTGAATCGACCATTGAAGGGCATTGCAGATACGCAGTATTTT. This encodes CASSVNRPLKGIADTQYF.

V and J are TRBV18 and TRBJ1-1, with D hard to call. The CDR3 loop spans 13 amino acids. Germline-derived CDR1 and CDR2 are KGHSH and LQKENI. V was shortened by 2 bases and J by 0 bases, with 4 bases between the two germline ends. CDR3 in DNA: TGTGCCAGCTCACCAATGATGAACACTGAAGCTTTCTTT. Encoded protein: CASSPMMNTEAFF. The complete variable domain, with remaining parts taken from reference TRBV18 and TRBJ1-1, reads NAGVMQNPRHLVRRRGQEARLRCSPMKGHSHVYWYRQLPEEGLKFMVYLQKENIIDESGMPKERFSAEFPKEGPSILRIQQVVRGDSAAYFCASSPMMNTEAFFGQGTRLTVV.

The rearrangement joins TRBV7-9 to TRBJ2-1, with D possibly being TRBD2 (6 bases). The CDR3 is 15 amino acids. Trimming took off 1 base at V and 4 bases at J, with 11 bases between the two ends. CDR1 and CDR2 from the germline V gene are SEHNR and FQNEAQ (reference sequence). CDR3 sequence: CASSLDGRPYNEQFF. Written as DNA, the CDR3 is TGTGCCAGCAGCTTAGACGGGAGACCATACAATGAGCAGTTCTTC.

This clone was counted a few times. The sample contains more than one DNA sequence encoding this CDR3. This sequence joins TRBV7-2 and TRBJ1-5; 8 bases map to TRBD1. Germline CDR1 is SGHTA and CDR2 is FQGNSA. After removal of 1 base from V and 7 bases from J, the junction contained 6 bases not matched to a gene. CDR3 length: 15 residues. The CDR3 loop reads CASSLGTGRNQPQHF. The CDR3 nucleotides read TGTGCCAGCAGCTTAGGGACAGGGCGAAACCAGCCCCAGCATTTT.

The chain combines TRBV25-1 with TRBJ2-7; weak D call: TRBD2 (6 bases). The V and J ends lost 3 bases and 6 bases respectively, with 12 bases between them. The CDR3 contains 13 residues. Germline-derived CDR1 and CDR2 are MGHDK and SYGVNS. The CDR3, as DNA: TGTGCCAGCAGTGAGGCGGGACGGGGCGAGCAGTACTTC. Its translation: CASSEAGRGEQYF.

V gene TRBV7-8 combines with J gene TRBJ2-7; D is perhaps TRBD2 (5 bases). The germline gives CDR1 SGHVS, CDR2 FQNEAQ. This CDR3 region has 13 residues. Trimming removed 1 base at V and 7 bases at J, with 11 bases between. DNA of the CDR3: TGTGCCAGCAGCTTAGACAGATCGGGGGAGCAGTACTTC. As protein: CASSLDRSGEQYF.

The gene calls are TRBV7-8 and TRBJ2-3; 12 bases map to TRBD2. The J segment lost 3 bases and the V segment lost 3 bases, leaving 1 base of the junction unmatched. The length of the CDR3 is 15 residues. Germline-derived CDR1 and CDR2 are SGHVS and FQNEAQ. The CDR3: CASSFLAGGTDTQYF. The CDR3 DNA is TGTGCCAGCAGCTTTCTAGCGGGAGGGACAGATACGCAGTATTTT.

A few counts support this clone. The chain couples TRBV19 to TRBJ1-3, with a tentative D call TRBD1 (5 bases). CDR3 length: 15 amino acids. Germline V gene sequence: CDR1 LNHDA, CDR2 SQIVND (reference sequence). V was shortened by 6 bases and J by 8 bases, with 20 bases between the two germline ends. The CDR3 bases are TGTGCCAGTAGCCCTCGGGACTCCCTCGGCGACACCATATATTTT. This encodes CASSPRDSLGDTIYF.

The genes are TRBV6-5 and TRBJ2-2; TRBD2 matches at 7 bases. Unmatched junction bases numbered 10, after V lost 2 bases and J lost 7 bases. This CDR3 contains 16 residues. CDR1 MNHEY and CDR2 SVGAGI come from the germline V gene. The CDR3 is CASSYGRAGADGELFF. The CDR3 DNA follows: TGTGCCAGCAGTTACGGGCGGGCGGGAGCGGACGGGGAGCTGTTTTTT.

The CDR3 loop reads CASSRVGGSDTQYF. The CDR3, as DNA: TGTGCCAGCAGCCGAGTAGGAGGTTCAGATACGCAGTATTTT. The chain has TRBV7-2 and TRBJ2-3; TRBD2 might be the D (5 bases). Trimming removed 5 bases from V and 4 bases from J, with 13 bases in between. Germline-derived CDR1 and CDR2 are SGHTA and FQGNSA. This CDR3 has 14 residues.

The chain is built from TRBV27 and TRBJ2-7; D might be TRBD1 or TRBD2, each matching 5 bases. Germline-derived CDR1 and CDR2 are MNHEY and SMNVEV (reference sequence). The CDR3 spans 15 residues. V lost 1 base and J lost 1, with 11 bases in between. This chain's CDR3 is CASSLWGKWSYEQYF. The CDR3 DNA sequence: TGTGCCAGCAGTTTATGGGGGAAATGGTCCTACGAGCAGTACTTC.

The chain uses TRBV7-8 and TRBJ2-5; D possibly corresponds to TRBD2 (5 bases). Germline assignment: CDR1 SGHVS and CDR2 FQNEAQ. The CDR3 contains 13 residues. V lost 5 bases and J 4 bases, leaving 11 bases between the germline ends. CDR3 DNA sequence: TGTGCCAGCAGCCCCCGGACTGGAGAGACCCAGTACTTC. Protein: CASSPRTGETQYF.

This clone was recorded once. V and J are TRBV7-2 and TRBJ2-3; weak D call: TRBD2 (7 bases). The CDR3 has 15 amino acids. V lost 2 bases, J lost 5 bases, and 14 bases lay in between. Germline assignment: CDR1 SGHTA and CDR2 FQGNSA. The CDR3 here is CASSLRGGAGDTQYF. The CDR3 region has the DNA TGTGCCAGCAGCTTAAGAGGGGGGGCCGGAGATACGCAGTATTTT.

A few counts support this clone. Additional DNA sequences in this sample encode the identical CDR3. This chain uses TRBV29-1 with TRBJ2-2, with TRBD1 as a possible D gene (6 bases). This CDR3 has 14 residues. The germline V gene encodes CDR1 SQVTM and CDR2 ANQGSEA. Trimming cost V 5 bases and J 2 bases, with 12 bases left between them. The CDR3 nucleotides read TGCAGCGTTCTGACAGGATTCAACACCGGGGAGCTGTTTTTT. It specifies CSVLTGFNTGELFF.

This chain connects TRBV27 to TRBJ2-7; maybe TRBD1 (6 bases). Germline assignment: CDR1 MNHEY and CDR2 SMNVEV (reference sequence). This CDR3 has 18 amino acids. V gave up 3 bases and J gave up 2 bases, with 23 bases separating them. The CDR3 region has the DNA TGTGCCAGCAGTTTCCCGACAGGTTGGGTCCTCGACCCCTACGAGCAGTACTTC. Protein sequence: CASSFPTGWVLDPYEQYF.

This sequence joins TRBV18 and TRBJ2-3; D gene unclear. Germline CDR1 is KGHSH and CDR2 is LQKENI. V lost 3 bases to trimming and J lost 1 base, with 8 bases between them. The CDR3 consists of 14 residues. The CDR3 nucleotides are TGTGCCAGCTCACCCCAAACAGGCACAGATACGCAGTATTTT. Amino acid sequence: CASSPQTGTDTQYF.

The gene calls are TRBV9 and TRBJ2-3, with D unclear. The CDR3 extends over 13 amino acids. V lost 1 base to trimming and J lost 2 bases, with 5 bases between them. Germline lookup yields CDR1 SGDLS and CDR2 YYNGEE. The DNA for the CDR3 is TGTGCCAGCAGCGTAATTAACACAGATACGCAGTATTTT. Its translation: CASSVINTDTQYF.

This clone was picked up a small number of times. The genes are TRBV23-1 and TRBJ2-7; D not certain. TRBV23-1 is labeled an ORF, and its function is uncertain. This CDR3 has 18 amino acids. V shed 0 bases and J shed 0 bases, with 18 bases lying between them. The CDR3 loop reads CASSQSKVDKASSYEQYF. The CDR3 DNA follows: TGCGCCAGCAGTCAATCTAAGGTGGATAAAGCCAGCTCCTACGAGCAGTACTTC.

The chain has TRBV5-1 and TRBJ1-3; D not resolved. Germline CDR1 and CDR2: SGHRS and YFSETQ. V was clipped by 4 bases and J by 4 bases, with 9 bases between them. This CDR3 is 13 amino acids long. The DNA for the CDR3 is TGCGCCAGCAGCGCCCAGCCGGGAAACACCATATATTTT. Protein sequence: CASSAQPGNTIYF.

J is TRBJ2-1 and V is TRBV5-1, with 8 bases aligning to TRBD2. CDR3 length: 16 residues. V lost 4 bases, J lost 5 bases, and 11 bases stayed unmatched. Per the germline V gene, CDR1 is SGHRS and CDR2 is YFSETQ. The CDR3 DNA sequence: TGCGCCAGCAGCCGTTTAGAGACTAGCGTGGACAATGAGCAGTTCTTC. Encoded protein: CASSRLETSVDNEQFF.

V gene TRBV5-1 combines with J gene TRBJ2-7, with 8 bases lining up with TRBD1. This CDR3 region has 15 residues. The germline V gene has CDR1 SGHRS and CDR2 YFSETQ. V was pared by 5 bases and J by 5 bases, with 12 bases of the junction left unmatched. This chain's CDR3 is CASRRDRTPTNEQYF. The CDR3 coding sequence is TGCGCCAGCAGAAGGGACAGGACGCCAACTAACGAGCAGTACTTC.